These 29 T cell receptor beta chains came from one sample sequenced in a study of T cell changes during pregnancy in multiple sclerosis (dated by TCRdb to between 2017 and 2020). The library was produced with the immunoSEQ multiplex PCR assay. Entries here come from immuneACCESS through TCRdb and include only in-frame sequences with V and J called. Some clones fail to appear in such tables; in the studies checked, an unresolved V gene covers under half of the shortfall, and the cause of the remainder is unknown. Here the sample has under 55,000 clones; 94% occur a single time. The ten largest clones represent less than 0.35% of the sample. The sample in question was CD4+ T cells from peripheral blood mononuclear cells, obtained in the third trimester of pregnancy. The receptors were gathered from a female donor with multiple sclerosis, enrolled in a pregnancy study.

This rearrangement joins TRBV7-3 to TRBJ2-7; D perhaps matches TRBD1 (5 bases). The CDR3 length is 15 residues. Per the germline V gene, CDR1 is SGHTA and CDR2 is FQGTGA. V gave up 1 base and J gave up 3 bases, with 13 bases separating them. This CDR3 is CASSLIPDRGYEQYF. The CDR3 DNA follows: TGTGCCAGCAGCTTAATTCCGGATAGGGGCTACGAGCAGTACTTC.

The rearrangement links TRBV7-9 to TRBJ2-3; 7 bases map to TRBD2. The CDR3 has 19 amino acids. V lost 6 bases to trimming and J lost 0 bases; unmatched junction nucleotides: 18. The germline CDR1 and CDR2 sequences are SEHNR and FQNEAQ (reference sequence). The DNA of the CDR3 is TGTGCCAGCAGTCATAAGGGAGGGTCTACCGCCGGTAGCACAGATACGCAGTATTTT. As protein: CASSHKGGSTAGSTDTQYF.

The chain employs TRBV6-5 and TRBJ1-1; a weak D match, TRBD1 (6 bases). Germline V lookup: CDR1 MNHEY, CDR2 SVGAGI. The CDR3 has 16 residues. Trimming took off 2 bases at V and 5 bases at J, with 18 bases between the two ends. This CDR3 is CASSYDFDRRWTEAFF. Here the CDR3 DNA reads TGTGCCAGCAGTTACGACTTCGACAGGAGGTGGACTGAAGCTTTCTTT.

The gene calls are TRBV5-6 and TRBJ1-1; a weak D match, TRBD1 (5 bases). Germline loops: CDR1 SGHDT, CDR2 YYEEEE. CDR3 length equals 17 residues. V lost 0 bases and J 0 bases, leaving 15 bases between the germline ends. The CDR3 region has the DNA TGTGCCAGCAGCTTGGGGGGGACTGGGTGGGTGAACACTGAAGCTTTCTTT. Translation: CASSLGGTGWVNTEAFF.

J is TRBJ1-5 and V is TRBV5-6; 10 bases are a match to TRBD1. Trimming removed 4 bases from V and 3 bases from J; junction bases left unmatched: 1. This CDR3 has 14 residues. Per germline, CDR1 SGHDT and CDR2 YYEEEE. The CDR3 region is CASSGTGDNQPQHF. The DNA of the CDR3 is TGTGCCAGCAGCGGGACAGGGGACAATCAGCCCCAGCATTTT.

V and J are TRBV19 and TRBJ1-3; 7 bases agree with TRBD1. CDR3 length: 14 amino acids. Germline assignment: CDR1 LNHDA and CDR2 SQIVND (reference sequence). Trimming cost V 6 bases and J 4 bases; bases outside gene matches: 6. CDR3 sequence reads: CASSQRQGGNTIYF. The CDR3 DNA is TGTGCCAGTAGCCAGCGACAGGGAGGAAACACCATATATTTT.

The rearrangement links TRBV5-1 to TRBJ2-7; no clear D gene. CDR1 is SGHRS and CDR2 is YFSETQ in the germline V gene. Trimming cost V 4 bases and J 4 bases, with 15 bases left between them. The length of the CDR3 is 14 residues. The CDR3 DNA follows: TGCGCCAGCAGCCCCCCATCTCCGGGTTACGAGCAGTACTTC. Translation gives CASSPPSPGYEQYF.

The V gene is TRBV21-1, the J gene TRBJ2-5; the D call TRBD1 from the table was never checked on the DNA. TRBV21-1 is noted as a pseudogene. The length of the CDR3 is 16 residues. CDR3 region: CASSSLSRGRQETQYF. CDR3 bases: TGTGCCAGCAGCTCCCTCTCGAGGGGGCGTCAAGAGACCCAGTACTTC.

The DNA of the CDR3 is TGTGCCAGCAGCCAGAAGACAGGGACGGGCTTTTATGGCTACACCTTC. Translated, it gives CASSQKTGTGFYGYTF. V usage is TRBV5-4 and J usage is TRBJ1-2, with TRBD1 matching over 7 bases. V gave up 4 bases and J gave up 5 bases; unmatched junction bases: 14. CDR1 is SGHNT, CDR2 YYREEE, per germline (reference sequence). The CDR3 covers 16 residues.

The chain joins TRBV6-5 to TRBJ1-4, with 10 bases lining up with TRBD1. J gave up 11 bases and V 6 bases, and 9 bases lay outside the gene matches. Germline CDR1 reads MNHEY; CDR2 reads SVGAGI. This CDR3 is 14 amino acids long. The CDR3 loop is CASRRQGARVKLFF. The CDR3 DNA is TGTGCCAGCAGGAGACAGGGGGCGAGAGTGAAACTGTTTTTT.

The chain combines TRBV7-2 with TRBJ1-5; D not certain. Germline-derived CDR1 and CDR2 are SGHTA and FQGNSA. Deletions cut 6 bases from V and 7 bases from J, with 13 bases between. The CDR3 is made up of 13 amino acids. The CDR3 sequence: CASSKSSGQPQHF. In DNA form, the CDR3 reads TGTGCCAGCAGTAAATCTAGTGGGCAGCCCCAGCATTTT. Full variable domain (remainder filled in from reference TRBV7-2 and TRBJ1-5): GAGVSQSPSNKVTEKGKDVELRCDPISGHTALYWYRQSLGQGLEFLIYFQGNSAPDKSGLPSDRFSAERTGGSVSTLTIQRTQQEDSAVYLCASSKSSGQPQHFGDGTRLSIL.

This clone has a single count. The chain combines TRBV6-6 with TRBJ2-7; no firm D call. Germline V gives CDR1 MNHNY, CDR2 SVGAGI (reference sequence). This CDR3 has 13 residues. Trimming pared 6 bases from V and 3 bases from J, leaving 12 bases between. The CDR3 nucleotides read TGTGCCAGCAGACCACCCGGGTACTACGAGCAGTACTTC. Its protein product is CASRPPGYYEQYF.

The CDR3 coding sequence is TGTGCCAGTAGGATGCTAAGTTCTGGAGTCTACAATGAGCAGTTCTTC. Residues: CASRMLSSGVYNEQFF. The rearrangement links TRBV19 to TRBJ2-1; D remains unclear. Germline CDR1 is LNHDA and CDR2 is SQIVND (reference sequence). V was shortened by 6 bases and J by 3 bases, with 18 bases between the two germline ends. The CDR3 extends over 16 amino acids.

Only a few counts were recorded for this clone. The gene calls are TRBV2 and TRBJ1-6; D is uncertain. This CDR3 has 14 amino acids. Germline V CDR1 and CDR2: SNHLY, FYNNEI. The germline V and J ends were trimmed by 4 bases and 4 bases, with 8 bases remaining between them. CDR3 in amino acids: CASSVQAYNSPLHF. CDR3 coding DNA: TGTGCCAGCAGTGTTCAAGCATATAATTCACCCCTCCACTTT.

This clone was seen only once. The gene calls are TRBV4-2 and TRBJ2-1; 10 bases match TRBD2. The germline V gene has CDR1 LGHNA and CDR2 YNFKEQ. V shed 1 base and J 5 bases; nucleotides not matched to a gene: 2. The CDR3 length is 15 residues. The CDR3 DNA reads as TGTGCCAGCAGCCAAGCCAGCGGGAGGGACAATGAGCAGTTCTTC. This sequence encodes CASSQASGRDNEQFF.

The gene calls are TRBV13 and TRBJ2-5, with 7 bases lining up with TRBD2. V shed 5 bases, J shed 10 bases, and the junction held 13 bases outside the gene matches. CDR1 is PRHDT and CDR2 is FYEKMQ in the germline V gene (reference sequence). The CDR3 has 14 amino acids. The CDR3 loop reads CASSPQRGDGGQYF. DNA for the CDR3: TGTGCCAGCAGCCCCCAACGGGGGGACGGGGGCCAGTACTTC.

CDR3 protein: CASKSLDRVDQPQHF. The CDR3 DNA reads TGTGCCAGCAAATCCCTGGACAGAGTGGATCAGCCCCAGCATTTT. This chain uses TRBV28 with TRBJ1-5; weak D call: TRBD1 (6 bases). CDR3 length equals 15 residues. Trimming shortened V by 7 bases and J by 5 bases, and 18 bases separated the two germline ends. CDR1 is MDHEN and CDR2 is SYDVKM in the germline V gene.

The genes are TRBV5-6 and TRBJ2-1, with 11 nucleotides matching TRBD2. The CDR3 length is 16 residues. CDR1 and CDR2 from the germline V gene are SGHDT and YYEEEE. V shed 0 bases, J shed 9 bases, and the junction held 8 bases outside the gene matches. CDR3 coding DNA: TGTGCCAGCAGCTTGGTTGGTAGCGGGGGGGCCGCTGAGCAGTTCTTC. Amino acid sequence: CASSLVGSGGAAEQFF.

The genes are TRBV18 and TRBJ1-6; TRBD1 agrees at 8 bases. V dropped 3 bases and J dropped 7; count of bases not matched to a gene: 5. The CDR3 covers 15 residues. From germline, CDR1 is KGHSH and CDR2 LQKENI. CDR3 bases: TGTGCCAGCTCACCCCTTGGACAGGGAAATTCACCCCTCCACTTT. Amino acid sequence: CASSPLGQGNSPLHF.

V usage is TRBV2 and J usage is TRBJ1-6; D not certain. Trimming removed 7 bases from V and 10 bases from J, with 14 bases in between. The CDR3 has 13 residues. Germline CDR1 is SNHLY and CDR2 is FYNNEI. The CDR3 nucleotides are TGTGCCAGCAAAGATGCTCCCGCGTCACCCCTCCACTTT. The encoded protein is CASKDAPASPLHF.

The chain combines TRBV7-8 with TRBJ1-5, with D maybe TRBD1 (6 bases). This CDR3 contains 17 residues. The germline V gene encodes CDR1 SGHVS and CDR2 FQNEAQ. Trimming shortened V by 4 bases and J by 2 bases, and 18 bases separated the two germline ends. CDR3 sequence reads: CASSSPRGGVGNQPQHF. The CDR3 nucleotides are TGTGCCAGCAGCTCACCCCGAGGGGGGGTGGGCAATCAGCCCCAGCATTTT.

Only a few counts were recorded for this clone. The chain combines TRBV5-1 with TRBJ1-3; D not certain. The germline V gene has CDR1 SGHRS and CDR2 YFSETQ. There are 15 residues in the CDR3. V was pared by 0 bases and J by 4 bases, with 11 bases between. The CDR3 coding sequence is TGCGCCAGCAGCTTGGGGGCAGGTGCAGGAAACACCATATATTTT. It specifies CASSLGAGAGNTIYF. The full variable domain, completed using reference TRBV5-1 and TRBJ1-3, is KAGVTQTPRYLIKTRGQQVTLSCSPISGHRSVSWYQQTPGQGLQFLFEYFSETQRNKGNFPGRFSGRQFSNSRSEMNVSTLELGDSALYLCASSLGAGAGNTIYFGEGSWLTVV.

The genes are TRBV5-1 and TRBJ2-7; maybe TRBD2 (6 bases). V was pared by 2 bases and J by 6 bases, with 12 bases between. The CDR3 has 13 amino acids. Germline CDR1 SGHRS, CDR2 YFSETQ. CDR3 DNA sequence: TGCGCCAGCAGCTTAGGCGGGGAGGCCGAGCAGTACTTC. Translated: CASSLGGEAEQYF.

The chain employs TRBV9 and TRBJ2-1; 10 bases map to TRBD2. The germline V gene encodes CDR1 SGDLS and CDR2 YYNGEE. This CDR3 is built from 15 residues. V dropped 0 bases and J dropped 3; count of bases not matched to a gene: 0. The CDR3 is CASSVGLAGYNEQFF. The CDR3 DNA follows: TGTGCCAGCAGCGTAGGACTAGCGGGCTACAATGAGCAGTTCTTC.

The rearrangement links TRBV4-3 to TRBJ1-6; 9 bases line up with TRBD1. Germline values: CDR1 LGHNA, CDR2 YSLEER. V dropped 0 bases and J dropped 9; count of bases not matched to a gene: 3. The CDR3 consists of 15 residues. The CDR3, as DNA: TGCGCCAGCAGCCAAGAGGGACAGGGAGGTTCACCCCTCCACTTT. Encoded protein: CASSQEGQGGSPLHF.

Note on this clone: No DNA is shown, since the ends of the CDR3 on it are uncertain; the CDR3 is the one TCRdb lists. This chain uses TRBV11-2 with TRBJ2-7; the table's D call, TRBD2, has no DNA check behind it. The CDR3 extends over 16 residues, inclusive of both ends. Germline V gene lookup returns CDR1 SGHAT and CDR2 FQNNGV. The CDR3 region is CASILGGRGGPDEQYF.

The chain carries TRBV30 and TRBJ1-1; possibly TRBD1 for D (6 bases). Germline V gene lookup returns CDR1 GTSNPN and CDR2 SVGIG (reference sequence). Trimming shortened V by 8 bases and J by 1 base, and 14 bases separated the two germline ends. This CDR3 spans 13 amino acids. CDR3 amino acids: CAGHRVENTEAFF. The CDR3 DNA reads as TGTGCCGGCCACAGGGTCGAGAACACTGAAGCTTTCTTT.

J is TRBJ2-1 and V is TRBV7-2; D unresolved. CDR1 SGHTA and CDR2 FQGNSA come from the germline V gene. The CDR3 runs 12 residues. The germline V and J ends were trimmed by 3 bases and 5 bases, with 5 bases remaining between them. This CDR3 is CASSFHNNEQFF. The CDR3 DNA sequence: TGTGCCAGCAGCTTCCACAACAATGAGCAGTTCTTC.

The CDR3 is CASGKTGSEQYF. The CDR3 DNA reads as TGTGCCAGCGGAAAAACAGGATCCGAGCAGTACTTC. V and J are TRBV6-1 and TRBJ2-7, with D possibly being TRBD1 (5 bases). The CDR3 has 12 amino acids. Looked up from germline, CDR1 is MNHNS and CDR2 is SASEGT. Trimming pared 8 bases from V and 6 bases from J, leaving 14 bases between.